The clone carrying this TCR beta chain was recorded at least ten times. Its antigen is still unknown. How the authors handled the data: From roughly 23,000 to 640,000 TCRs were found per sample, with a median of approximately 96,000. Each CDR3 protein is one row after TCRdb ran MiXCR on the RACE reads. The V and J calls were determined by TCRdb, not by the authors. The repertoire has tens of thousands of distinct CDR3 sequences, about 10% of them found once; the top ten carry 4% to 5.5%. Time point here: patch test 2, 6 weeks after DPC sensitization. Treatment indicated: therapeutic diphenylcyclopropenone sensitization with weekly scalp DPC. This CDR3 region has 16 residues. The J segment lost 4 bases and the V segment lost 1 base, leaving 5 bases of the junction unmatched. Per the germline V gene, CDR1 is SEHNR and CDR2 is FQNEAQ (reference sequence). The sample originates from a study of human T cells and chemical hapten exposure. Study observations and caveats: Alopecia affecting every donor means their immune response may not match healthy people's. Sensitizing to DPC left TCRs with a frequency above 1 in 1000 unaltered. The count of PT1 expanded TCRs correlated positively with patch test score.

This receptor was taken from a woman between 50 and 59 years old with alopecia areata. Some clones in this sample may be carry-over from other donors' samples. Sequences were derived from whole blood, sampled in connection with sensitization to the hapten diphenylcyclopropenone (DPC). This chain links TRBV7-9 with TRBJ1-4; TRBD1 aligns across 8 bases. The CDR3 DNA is TGTGCCAGCAGCTTAGACCGGACAGGGCTTAATGAAAAACTGTTTTTT. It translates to CASSLDRTGLNEKLFF. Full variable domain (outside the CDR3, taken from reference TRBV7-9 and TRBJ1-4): DTGVSQNPRHKITKRGQNVTFRCDPISEHNRLYWYRQTLGQGPEFLTYFQNEAQLEKSRLLSDRFSAERPKGSFSTLEIQRTEQGDSAMYLCASSLDRTGLNEKLFFGSGTQLSVL.